A single sample gave rise to the 11 T cell receptor beta chains below, sequenced in a study of T cell repertoires in cytomegalovirus infection. These receptors lack a known antigen. TCRdb reprocessed the reads via MiXCR and lists one record per CDR3 protein. The data show some 920,000 distinct CDR3 sequences, 25% to 40% seen once. The sample here was cultured CD8+ T cells from PBMCs, taken from culture after CMV antigen stimulation. The source is a human donor in good health (CMV status not recorded). Some clones in this sample may be carry-over from other donors' samples.

A note on this clonotype: A much larger clone sits a single nucleotide away, making a read error possible. The J gene is TRBJ2-1, the V gene TRBV28; TRBD1 matches 11 bases. The CDR3 is 23 residues long. Germline lookup yields CDR1 MDHEN and CDR2 SYDVKM. The CDR3 reads CASCLFAPPLRTGGFDSYNEQFF. Here the CDR3 DNA reads TGTGCCAGCTGTTTATTTGCCCCCCCTTTACGGACAGGGGGCTTTGATTCCTACAATGAGCAGTTCTTC.

The sample holds a few counts of this clonotype. This sequence joins TRBV19 and TRBJ2-3; the match to TRBD1 covers 8 bases. The CDR3 consists of 13 residues. The V segment lost 7 bases and the J segment 6 bases; nucleotides outside the gene matches: 6. The germline V gene encodes CDR1 LNHDA and CDR2 SQIVND (reference sequence). The CDR3 spells CASKEDRADTQYF. CDR3 DNA: TGTGCCAGTAAAGAGGACAGGGCGGATACGCAGTATTTT.

This clonotype was found a few times. The genes are TRBV12-3 or TRBV12-4 and TRBJ2-7; TRBD2 agrees at 7 bases. This CDR3 has 16 residues. Trimming cost V 3 bases and J 6 bases; bases outside gene matches: 14. In DNA, the CDR3 is TGTGCCAGCAGTTTCGGACTGGGAGGGCCCCTCTCCGAGCAGTACTTC. Protein product: CASSFGLGGPLSEQYF.

The table lists this clonotype with a count of one. The J gene is TRBJ2-6, the V gene TRBV6-5, with TRBD1 matching 7 bases. The CDR3 length is 14 residues. V shed 10 bases and J 1 base; nucleotides not matched to a gene: 4. Germline lookup yields CDR1 MNHEY and CDR2 SVGAGI. In DNA, the CDR3 is TGTGCCACGTTGACAGGGTCTGGGGCCAACGTCCTGACTTTC. As protein: CATLTGSGANVLTF.

The chain joins TRBV5-4 to TRBJ2-2; D may be TRBD2 (7 bases). The V and J ends lost 7 bases and 4 bases respectively, with 14 bases between them. Looked up from germline, CDR1 is SGHNT and CDR2 is YYREEE (reference sequence). The CDR3 is made up of 14 amino acids. The CDR3 sequence: CASREGGSTGELFF. CDR3 nucleotides: TGTGCCAGCCGAGAGGGGGGGAGCACCGGGGAGCTGTTTTTT.

The chain uses TRBV6-1 and TRBJ1-5; 7 positions agree with TRBD1. The germline gives CDR1 MNHNS, CDR2 SASEGT. The CDR3 extends over 14 amino acids. V trimming: 2 bases; J trimming: 4 bases; junction bases outside the gene matches: 2. This CDR3 is CASSELGQNQPQHF. DNA of the CDR3: TGTGCCAGCAGTGAATTGGGACAGAATCAGCCCCAGCATTTT.

The V gene is TRBV2, the J gene TRBJ2-7, with D perhaps matching TRBD2 (6 bases). Germline V gives CDR1 SNHLY, CDR2 FYNNEI. This CDR3 contains 13 residues. The germline V and J ends were trimmed by 6 bases and 0 bases, with 9 bases remaining between them. CDR3 nucleotide sequence: TGTGCCAGCAGACGGGGGAACTCCTACGAGCAGTACGTC. It codes for CASRRGNSYEQYV.

In the case of this clonotype: Sequence at one end of the junction differs from germline and may be a read error. The genes are TRBV7-7 and TRBJ2-3; D remains ambiguous. Germline loops: CDR1 SSHAT, CDR2 FNYEAQ (reference sequence). This CDR3 is 13 amino acids long. CDR3: CASSTGRTDTQYF. The CDR3 DNA sequence: TGTGCTAGCAGCACGGGCCGTACAGATACGCAGTATTTT.

This chain joins TRBV5-1 and TRBJ2-5; no reliable D call. Germline V gene data show CDR1 as SGHRS and CDR2 as YFSETQ. Deletions cut 5 bases from V and 5 bases from J, with 13 bases between. The CDR3 has 13 residues. The CDR3 bases are TGCGCCAGCAGTTACTTGTCGACGGAGACCCAGTACTTC. Encoded protein: CASSYLSTETQYF. The full variable domain, in which reference TRBV5-1 and TRBJ2-5 provide the parts outside the CDR3, is KAGVTQTPRYLIKTRGQQVTLSCSPISGHRSVSWYQQTPGQGLQFLFEYFSETQRNKGNFPGRFSGRQFSNSRSEMNVSTLELGDSALYLCASSYLSTETQYFGPGTRLLVL.

CDR3 nucleotides: TGTGCCAGCAGCTTAGTGGGCGGTAACCAGGGGGCTCGAGGCTACACCTTC. This codes for CASSLVGGNQGARGYTF. The genes are TRBV7-8 and TRBJ1-2; 8 bases align to TRBD1. Germline CDR1 SGHVS, CDR2 FQNEAQ. The junction had 15 bases not matched to a gene; V was cut back by 1 base and J by 8 bases. The CDR3 has 17 residues.

This clonotype was detected once. The chain recombines TRBV27 with TRBJ2-1; 9 nucleotides match TRBD1. The CDR3 is 17 amino acids. V lost 8 bases, J lost 5 bases, and 16 bases stayed unmatched. CDR1 is MNHEY and CDR2 is SMNVEV in the germline V gene (reference sequence). CDR3 in amino acids: CASRYSWGQGTHNEQFF. The DNA of the CDR3 is TGTGCCAGCCGTTACAGTTGGGGACAGGGAACCCACAATGAGCAGTTCTTC.